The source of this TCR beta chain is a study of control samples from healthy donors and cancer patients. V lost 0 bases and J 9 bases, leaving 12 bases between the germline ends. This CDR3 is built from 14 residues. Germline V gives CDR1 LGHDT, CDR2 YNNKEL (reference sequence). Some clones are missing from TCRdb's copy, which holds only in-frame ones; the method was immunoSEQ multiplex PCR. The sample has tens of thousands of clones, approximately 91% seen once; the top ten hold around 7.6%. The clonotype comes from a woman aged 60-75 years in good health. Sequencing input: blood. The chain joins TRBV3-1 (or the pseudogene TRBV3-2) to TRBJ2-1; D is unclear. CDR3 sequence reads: CASSQDTSSGEQFF. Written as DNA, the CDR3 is TGTGCCAGCAGCCAAGATACCAGCTCTGGTGAGCAGTTCTTC.